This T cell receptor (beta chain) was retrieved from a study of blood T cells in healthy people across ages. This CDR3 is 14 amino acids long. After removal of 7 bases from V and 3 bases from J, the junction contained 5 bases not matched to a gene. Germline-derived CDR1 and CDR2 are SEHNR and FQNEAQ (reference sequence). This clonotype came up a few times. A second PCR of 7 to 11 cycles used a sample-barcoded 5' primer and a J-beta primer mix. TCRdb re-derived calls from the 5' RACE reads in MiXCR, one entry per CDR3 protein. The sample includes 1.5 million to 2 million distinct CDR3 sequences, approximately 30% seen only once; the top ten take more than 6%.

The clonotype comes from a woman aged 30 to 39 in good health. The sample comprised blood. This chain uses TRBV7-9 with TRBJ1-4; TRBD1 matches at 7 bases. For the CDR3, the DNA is TGTGCCAGCAACCTACAGGGGTCTAATGAAAAACTGTTTTTT. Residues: CASNLQGSNEKLFF.